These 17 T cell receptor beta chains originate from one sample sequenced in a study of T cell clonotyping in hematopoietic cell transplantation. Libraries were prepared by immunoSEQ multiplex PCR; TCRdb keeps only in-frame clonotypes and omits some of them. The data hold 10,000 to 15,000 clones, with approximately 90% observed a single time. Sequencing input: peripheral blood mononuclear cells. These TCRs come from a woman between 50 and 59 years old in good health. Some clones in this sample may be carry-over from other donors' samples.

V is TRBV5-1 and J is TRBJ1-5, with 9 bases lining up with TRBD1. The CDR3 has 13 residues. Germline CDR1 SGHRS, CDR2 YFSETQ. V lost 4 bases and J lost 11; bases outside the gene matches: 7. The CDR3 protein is CASSPDRGSTQHF. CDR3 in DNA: TGCGCCAGCAGCCCTGACAGGGGGAGCACCCAGCATTTT.

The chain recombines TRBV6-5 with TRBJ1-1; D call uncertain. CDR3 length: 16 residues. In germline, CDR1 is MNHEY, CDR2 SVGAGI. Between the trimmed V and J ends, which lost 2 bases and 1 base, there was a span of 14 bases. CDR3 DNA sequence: TGTGCCAGCAGTTACCCGAAACACCGGGGGAACACTGAAGCTTTCTTT. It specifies CASSYPKHRGNTEAFF.

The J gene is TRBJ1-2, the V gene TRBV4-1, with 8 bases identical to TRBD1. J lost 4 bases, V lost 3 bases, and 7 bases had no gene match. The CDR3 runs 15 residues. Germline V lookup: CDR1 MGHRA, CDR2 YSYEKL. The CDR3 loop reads CASSQTGAVSYGYTF. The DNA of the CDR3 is TGCGCCAGCAGCCAGACAGGGGCTGTGTCCTATGGCTACACCTTC.

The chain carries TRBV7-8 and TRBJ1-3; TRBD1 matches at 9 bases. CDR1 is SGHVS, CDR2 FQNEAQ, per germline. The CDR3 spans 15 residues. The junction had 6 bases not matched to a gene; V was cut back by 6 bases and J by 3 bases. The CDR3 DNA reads TGTGCCAGCAGGGCAAACAGGGGGCATGGAAACACCATATATTTT. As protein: CASRANRGHGNTIYF.

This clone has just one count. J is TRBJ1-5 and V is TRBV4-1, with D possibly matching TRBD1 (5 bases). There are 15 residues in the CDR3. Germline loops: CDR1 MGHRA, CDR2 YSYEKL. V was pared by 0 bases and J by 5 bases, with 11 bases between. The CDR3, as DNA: TGCGCCAGCAGCCAAGATTGGGGGTGGGATCAGCCCCAGCATTTT. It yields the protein CASSQDWGWDQPQHF.

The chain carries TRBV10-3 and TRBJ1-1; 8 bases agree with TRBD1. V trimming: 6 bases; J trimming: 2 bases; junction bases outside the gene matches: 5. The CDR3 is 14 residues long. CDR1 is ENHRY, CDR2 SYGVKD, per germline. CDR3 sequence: CAIRKTGANTEAFF. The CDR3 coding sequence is TGTGCCATCAGGAAGACAGGGGCCAACACTGAAGCTTTCTTT.

CDR3 coding DNA: TGTGCCAGCAGTTTAGTAGAGGGGGCGAGCGGCTACACCTTC. This sequence encodes CASSLVEGASGYTF. This sequence joins TRBV28 and TRBJ1-2, with TRBD1 identical over 7 bases. CDR1 is MDHEN, CDR2 SYDVKM, per germline. After removal of 2 bases from V and 8 bases from J, the junction contained 8 bases not matched to a gene. The CDR3 sequence is 14 residues long.

CDR3 in DNA: TGTGCCAGCAGTTCCGGGACACTGGGAGCTTTCTTT. This encodes CASSSGTLGAFF. The rearrangement uses TRBV6-1 and TRBJ1-1; maybe TRBD1 (6 bases). Deletions cut 5 bases from V and 10 bases from J, with 14 bases between. The CDR3 sequence is 12 residues long. Germline V gene data show CDR1 as MNHNS and CDR2 as SASEGT.

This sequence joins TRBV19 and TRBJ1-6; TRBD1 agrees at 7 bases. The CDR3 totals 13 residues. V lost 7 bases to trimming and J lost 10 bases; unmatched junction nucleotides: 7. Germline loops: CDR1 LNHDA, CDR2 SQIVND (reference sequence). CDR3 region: CASTQGSRSPLHF. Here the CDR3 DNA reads TGTGCCAGTACACAGGGGAGTAGATCACCCCTCCACTTT.

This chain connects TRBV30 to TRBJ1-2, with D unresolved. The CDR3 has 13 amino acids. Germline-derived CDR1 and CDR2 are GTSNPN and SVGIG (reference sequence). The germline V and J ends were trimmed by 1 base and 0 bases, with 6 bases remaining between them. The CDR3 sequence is CAWSGLTNYGYTF. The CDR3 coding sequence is TGTGCCTGGAGTGGGCTGACTAACTATGGCTACACCTTC.

This CDR3 is CAWMNLGQAFLVGAFF. The CDR3, as DNA: TGTGCCTGGATGAATTTGGGACAGGCCTTCCTCGTGGGAGCTTTCTTT. The chain uses TRBV30 and TRBJ1-1, with 8 positions matching TRBD1. The CDR3 loop spans 16 amino acids. Germline CDR1 is GTSNPN and CDR2 is SVGIG (reference sequence). After removal of 4 bases from V and 10 bases from J, the junction contained 20 bases not matched to a gene.

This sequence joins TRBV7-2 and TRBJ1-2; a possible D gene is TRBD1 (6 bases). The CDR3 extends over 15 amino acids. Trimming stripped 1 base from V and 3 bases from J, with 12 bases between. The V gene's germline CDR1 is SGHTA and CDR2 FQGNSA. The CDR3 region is CASSLGETGYYGYTF. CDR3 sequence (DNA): TGTGCCAGCAGCTTAGGGGAGACAGGCTACTATGGCTACACCTTC.

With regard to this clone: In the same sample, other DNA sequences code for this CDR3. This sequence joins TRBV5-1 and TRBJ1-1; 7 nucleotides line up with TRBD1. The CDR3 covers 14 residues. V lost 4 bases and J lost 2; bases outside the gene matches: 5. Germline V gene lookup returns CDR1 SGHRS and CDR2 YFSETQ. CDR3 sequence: CASSLQGGNTEAFF. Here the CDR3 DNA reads TGCGCCAGCAGCCTCCAGGGGGGTAACACTGAAGCTTTCTTT.

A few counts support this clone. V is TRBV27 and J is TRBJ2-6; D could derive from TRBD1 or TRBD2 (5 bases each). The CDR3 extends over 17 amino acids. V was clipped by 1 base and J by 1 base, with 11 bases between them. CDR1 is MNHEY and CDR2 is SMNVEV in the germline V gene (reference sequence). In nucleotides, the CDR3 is TGTGCCAGCAGTTTATGGGGACCCTCGTCTGGGGCCAACGTCCTGACTTTC. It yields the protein CASSLWGPSSGANVLTF.

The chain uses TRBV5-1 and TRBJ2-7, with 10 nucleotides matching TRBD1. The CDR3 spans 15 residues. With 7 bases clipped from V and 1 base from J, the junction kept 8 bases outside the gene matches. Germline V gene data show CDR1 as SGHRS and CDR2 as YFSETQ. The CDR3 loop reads CASQTGQGGSYEQYF. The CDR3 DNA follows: TGCGCCAGCCAAACAGGACAGGGGGGTTCCTACGAGCAGTACTTC.

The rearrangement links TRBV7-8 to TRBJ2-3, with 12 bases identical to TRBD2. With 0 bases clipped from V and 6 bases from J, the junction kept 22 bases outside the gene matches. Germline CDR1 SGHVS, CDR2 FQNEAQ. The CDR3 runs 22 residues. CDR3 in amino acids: CASSLANRMTSGGRRRADTQYF. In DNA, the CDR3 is TGTGCCAGCAGCTTAGCGAACAGGATGACTAGCGGGGGACGTAGACGGGCCGATACGCAGTATTTT.

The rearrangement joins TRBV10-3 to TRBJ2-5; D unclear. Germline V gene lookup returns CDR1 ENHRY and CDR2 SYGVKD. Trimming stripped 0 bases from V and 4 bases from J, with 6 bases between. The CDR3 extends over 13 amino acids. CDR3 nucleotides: TGTGCCATCAGTGAGTCCCCGGGAGAGACCCAGTACTTC. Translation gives CAISESPGETQYF.